These 29 T cell receptor beta chains were all obtained from the same sample, sequenced in a study of glioma-infiltrating T cells after dendritic cell vaccination. Time point described: after dendritic cell vaccination, including at tumor progression/relapse. The method was immunoSEQ multiplex PCR; TCRdb's version includes in-frame clones alone and lacks a portion of them. The sample yields over 80,000 clones, roughly four fifths seen once. This sample comprised blood, obtained after dendritic cell vaccination. These receptors were collected from a human donor with glioblastoma.

The count of this clone is one. This chain uses TRBV27 with TRBJ1-5, with 7 nucleotides matching TRBD1. Unmatched junction bases numbered 4, after V lost 5 bases and J lost 3 bases. Germline V gives CDR1 MNHEY, CDR2 SMNVEV (reference sequence). The CDR3 contains 14 residues. In DNA form, the CDR3 reads TGTGCCAGCAGTATGACAGGGTACAATCAGCCCCAGCATTTT. As protein: CASSMTGYNQPQHF.

This rearrangement joins TRBV5-4 to TRBJ2-7, with D perhaps matching TRBD2 (6 bases). Trimming pared 2 bases from V and 0 bases from J, leaving 12 bases between. Germline V gene data show CDR1 as SGHNT and CDR2 as YYREEE (reference sequence). CDR3 length: 15 residues. The DNA for the CDR3 is TGTGCCAGCAGCTTTTCGGAGCGGGCCTCCTACGAGCAGTACTTC. The encoded protein is CASSFSERASYEQYF. The full variable domain, rest sourced from reference TRBV5-4 and TRBJ2-7, is ETGVTQSPTHLIKTRGQQVTLRCSSQSGHNTVSWYQQALGQGPQFIFQYYREEENGRGNFPPRFSGLQFPNYSSELNVNALELDDSALYLCASSFSERASYEQYFGPGTRLTVT.

The chain couples TRBV19 to TRBJ2-3, with D hard to call. V was shortened by 1 base and J by 4 bases, with 6 bases between the two germline ends. This CDR3 comprises 13 residues. Germline V gene lookup returns CDR1 LNHDA and CDR2 SQIVND (reference sequence). The CDR3 protein is CASSIGQPDTQYF. CDR3 DNA sequence: TGTGCCAGTAGTATAGGACAACCAGATACGCAGTATTTT.

This clone came up once. V is TRBV9 and J is TRBJ1-5; perhaps TRBD1 as D (6 bases). V lost 3 bases and J 3 bases, leaving 10 bases between the germline ends. Germline values: CDR1 SGDLS, CDR2 YYNGEE. This CDR3 spans 14 amino acids. This CDR3 is CASSARDINQPQHF. The CDR3 bases are TGTGCCAGCAGCGCCCGGGACATCAATCAGCCCCAGCATTTT.

This chain joins TRBV4-1 and TRBJ1-5; a possible D gene is TRBD1 (5 bases). Between the trimmed V and J ends, which lost 1 base and 5 bases, there was a span of 9 bases. This CDR3 comprises 14 residues. Germline V gene sequence: CDR1 MGHRA, CDR2 YSYEKL. As DNA, the CDR3 is TGCGCCAGCAGCCAAGTTGGGGGGGATCAGCCCCAGCATTTT. Protein sequence: CASSQVGGDQPQHF.

The V gene is TRBV2, the J gene TRBJ1-1; perhaps TRBD1 as D (6 bases). Germline V gene data show CDR1 as SNHLY and CDR2 as FYNNEI. The CDR3 consists of 13 residues. Between the trimmed V and J ends, which lost 8 bases and 0 bases, there was a span of 10 bases. CDR3 in amino acids: CASGQNLNTEAFF. For the CDR3, the DNA is TGTGCCAGCGGACAGAACTTGAACACTGAAGCTTTCTTT.

The rearrangement joins TRBV2 to TRBJ2-3; D is uncertain. The V and J ends lost 5 bases and 4 bases respectively, with 13 bases between them. The CDR3 length is 14 residues. Per the germline V gene, CDR1 is SNHLY and CDR2 is FYNNEI. Here the CDR3 DNA reads TGTGCCAGCAGTAAGGAACTGAGCGCAGATACGCAGTATTTT. This gives the protein CASSKELSADTQYF.

This clone was detected a few times. V usage is TRBV6-1 and J usage is TRBJ2-1, with D possibly TRBD1 on 6 matching bases. This CDR3 has 15 amino acids. V lost 7 bases to trimming and J lost 5 bases, with 18 bases between them. The germline V gene encodes CDR1 MNHNS and CDR2 SASEGT. CDR3 amino acids: CASIPTGSTHNEQFF. Here the CDR3 DNA reads TGTGCCAGCATCCCGACAGGTAGCACACACAATGAGCAGTTCTTC.

The chain is built from TRBV9 and TRBJ2-6, with D hard to call. The ends were cut back, 0 bases at V and 2 bases at J, with 9 bases in the middle. Germline CDR1 reads SGDLS; CDR2 reads YYNGEE. The CDR3 covers 16 residues. This CDR3 is CASSVGPSPGANVLTF. The CDR3 DNA is TGTGCCAGCAGCGTAGGTCCCAGTCCTGGGGCCAACGTCCTGACTTTC.

This chain links TRBV19 with TRBJ2-5, with D perhaps matching TRBD2 (6 bases). The J call may be mistaken, given a closer DNA end match to TRBJ2-7. The germline V gene encodes CDR1 LNHDA and CDR2 SQIVND (reference sequence). This CDR3 has 15 amino acids. In nucleotides, the CDR3 is TGTGCCAGTAGTTCCTCGGGACTGACCTCCTACGAGCAGTACTTC. This encodes CASSSSGLTSYEQYF.

This clone was observed a single time. This chain joins TRBV11-3 and TRBJ2-2, with 16 bases lining up with TRBD2. The CDR3 has 19 residues. V was clipped by 4 bases and J by 2 bases; unmatched bases: 7. Per germline, CDR1 SGHNT and CDR2 YENEEA. CDR3 bases: TGTGCCAGCAGCTCCCAGGGACTAGCGGGAGGGGGAAACACCGGGGAGCTGTTTTTT. This encodes CASSSQGLAGGGNTGELFF.

The J gene is TRBJ1-2, the V gene TRBV6-5; TRBD1 agrees at 9 bases. This CDR3 is built from 14 residues. Germline-derived CDR1 and CDR2 are MNHEY and SVGAGI. V lost 6 bases to trimming and J lost 7 bases; unmatched junction nucleotides: 9. The CDR3 here is CASSSEQGASGYTF. The DNA of the CDR3 is TGTGCCAGCAGCTCCGAACAGGGGGCGAGTGGCTACACCTTC.

This clone was observed a handful of times. This sequence joins TRBV28 and TRBJ2-3, with 8 bases that match TRBD2. Germline CDR1 MDHEN, CDR2 SYDVKM. This CDR3 is 18 amino acids long. J was trimmed by 10 bases and V by 5 bases; bases with no gene match: 23. DNA of the CDR3: TGTGCCAGCAGTCTATTGGTATTACAGCGGGGGACCCTTGGCCCGCAGTATTTT. This sequence encodes CASSLLVLQRGTLGPQYF.

The chain combines TRBV5-1 with TRBJ1-2; D is uncertain. The CDR3 spans 14 residues. Germline assignment: CDR1 SGHRS and CDR2 YFSETQ. Trimming stripped 1 base from V and 6 bases from J, with 13 bases between. The CDR3 nucleotides are TGCGCCAGCAGCTTGAATAGTGATGTAAATGGCTACACCTTC. Encoded protein: CASSLNSDVNGYTF.

V and J are TRBV4-1 and TRBJ2-1; TRBD2 agrees at 11 bases. The CDR3 consists of 15 residues. Per the germline V gene, CDR1 is MGHRA and CDR2 is YSYEKL. V shed 4 bases, J shed 4 bases, and the junction held 3 bases outside the gene matches. CDR3 nucleotide sequence: TGCGCCAGCAGCCTGGGACTAGCGGTTTACAATGAGCAGTTCTTC. As protein: CASSLGLAVYNEQFF.

V usage is TRBV4-1 and J usage is TRBJ2-7; 12 bases agree with TRBD2. V dropped 3 bases and J dropped 2; count of bases not matched to a gene: 8. Germline-derived CDR1 and CDR2 are MGHRA and YSYEKL. The CDR3 is 17 residues long. CDR3 DNA sequence: TGCGCCAGCAGCCACCTTGTGACTAGCGGGAGTCCCTACGAGCAGTACGTC. It translates to CASSHLVTSGSPYEQYV.

The chain is built from TRBV9 and TRBJ2-4, with a possible D match to TRBD1 (7 bases). With 4 bases removed from V and 1 base from J, the gap between germline ends came to 15 bases. Germline V lookup: CDR1 SGDLS, CDR2 YYNGEE. CDR3 size: 16 residues. The CDR3 nucleotides read TGTGCCAGCAGCTTAGGAGGGGGCGATGCCAAAAACATTCAGTACTTC. This translates into CASSLGGGDAKNIQYF. Full variable domain (missing parts from reference TRBV9 and TRBJ2-4): DSGVTQTPKHLITATGQRVTLRCSPRSGDLSVYWYQQSLDQGLQFLIQYYNGEERAKGNILERFSAQQFPDLHSELNLSSLELGDSALYFCASSLGGGDAKNIQYFGAGTRLSVL.

The rearrangement joins TRBV19 to TRBJ2-1; 7 positions agree with TRBD1. Germline-derived CDR1 and CDR2 are LNHDA and SQIVND (reference sequence). V trimming: 5 bases; J trimming: 0 bases; junction bases outside the gene matches: 4. CDR3 length: 15 residues. CDR3 sequence: CASSSGQTSYNEQFF. The CDR3 bases are TGTGCCAGTAGTTCGGGACAGACCTCCTACAATGAGCAGTTCTTC. Complete variable domain (other parts from reference TRBV19 and TRBJ2-1): DGGITQSPKYLFRKEGQNVTLSCEQNLNHDAMYWYRQDPGQGLRLIYYSQIVNDFQKGDIAEGYSVSREKKESFPLTVTSAQKNPTAFYLCASSSGQTSYNEQFFGPGTRLTVL.

The chain links TRBV5-6 to TRBJ1-4; 7 bases are a match to TRBD1. Germline V gene data show CDR1 as SGHDT and CDR2 as YYEEEE. Trimming removed 2 bases from V and 5 bases from J; junction bases left unmatched: 6. The CDR3 has 15 amino acids. The CDR3 here is CASSLGWDSNEKLFF. CDR3 bases: TGTGCCAGCAGCTTAGGGTGGGACAGCAATGAAAAACTGTTTTTT.

V is TRBV7-3 and J is TRBJ2-3; TRBD2 agrees at 8 bases. The germline gives CDR1 SGHTA, CDR2 FQGTGA. V lost 3 bases and J lost 3; bases outside the gene matches: 2. The CDR3 totals 14 residues. CDR3 sequence (DNA): TGTGCCAGCAGCTTTACGGGAGGGACAGATACGCAGTATTTT. As protein: CASSFTGGTDTQYF.

The chain couples TRBV7-6 to TRBJ2-7; possibly TRBD2 for D (5 bases). The CDR3 runs 14 residues. Germline V gene data show CDR1 as SGHVS and CDR2 as FNYEAQ. V was trimmed by 5 bases and J by 0 bases, leaving 11 bases between them. CDR3 in DNA: TGTGCCAGCAGCCCATGGGGAGACTCCTACGAGCAGTACTTC. Amino acid sequence: CASSPWGDSYEQYF. The full variable domain, its missing parts supplied by reference TRBV7-6 and TRBJ2-7, is GAGVSQSPRYKVTKRGQDVALRCDPISGHVSLYWYRQALGQGPEFLTYFNYEAQQDKSGLPNDRFSAERPEGSISTLTIQRTEQRDSAMYRCASSPWGDSYEQYFGPGTRLTVT.

This clone showed up just a few times. The chain recombines TRBV9 with TRBJ2-7; D remains unclear. CDR1 is SGDLS, CDR2 YYNGEE, per germline. This CDR3 is 17 amino acids long. The V end lost 4 bases, the J end lost 2 bases, and 22 bases lay between the germline ends. CDR3 in amino acids: CASSPFHVPGLTYEQYF. In DNA form, the CDR3 reads TGTGCCAGCAGCCCCTTCCACGTCCCGGGTCTGACCTACGAGCAGTACTTC. Variable domain in full (rest from reference TRBV9 and TRBJ2-7): DSGVTQTPKHLITATGQRVTLRCSPRSGDLSVYWYQQSLDQGLQFLIQYYNGEERAKGNILERFSAQQFPDLHSELNLSSLELGDSALYFCASSPFHVPGLTYEQYFGPGTRLTVT.

The chain links TRBV6-1 to TRBJ2-7; 9 nucleotides agree with TRBD1. The CDR3 totals 14 residues. J gave up 5 bases and V 5 bases, and 7 bases lay outside the gene matches. Germline CDR1 is MNHNS and CDR2 is SASEGT. CDR3 protein: CASSMRDRADEQYV. CDR3 DNA: TGTGCCAGCAGTATGCGGGACAGGGCCGACGAGCAGTACGTC.

The chain uses TRBV5-8 and TRBJ1-5; D possibly corresponds to TRBD1 (5 bases). The CDR3 loop spans 15 amino acids. Germline values: CDR1 SGHTS, CDR2 YDEGEE. V was clipped by 0 bases and J by 5 bases, with 12 bases between them. The CDR3 spells CASSLAGVNYQPQHF. The CDR3 nucleotides are TGTGCCAGCAGCTTGGCGGGGGTCAACTATCAGCCCCAGCATTTT.

This clone has more than one count but fewer than ten. CDR3 in DNA: TGTGCCAGCAGTTACGGGGCAGAGAGATTGAACACTGAAGCTTTCTTT. Translation gives CASSYGAERLNTEAFF. The chain is built from TRBV6-5 and TRBJ1-1; perhaps TRBD1 as D (5 bases). Trimming stripped 2 bases from V and 0 bases from J, with 13 bases between. The CDR3 covers 16 residues. Germline V gene lookup returns CDR1 MNHEY and CDR2 SVGAGI.

This clone was counted between two and nine times. The chain is built from TRBV27 and TRBJ2-7; D may be TRBD1 (5 bases). The CDR3 has 14 amino acids. Germline CDR1 is MNHEY and CDR2 is SMNVEV (reference sequence). Trimming stripped 5 bases from V and 4 bases from J, with 15 bases between. The CDR3: CASSPVQAKYEQYF. The DNA of the CDR3 is TGTGCCAGCAGTCCTGTACAGGCTAAATACGAGCAGTACTTC.

V is TRBV19 and J is TRBJ1-3; TRBD1 agrees at 10 bases. Trimming cost V 3 bases and J 12 bases; bases outside gene matches: 14. This CDR3 spans 16 amino acids. In germline, CDR1 is LNHDA, CDR2 SQIVND (reference sequence). As DNA, the CDR3 is TGTGCCAGTAGTATCGCGGGGGGGACAGGGGCTCGAGGCATATATTTT. This codes for CASSIAGGTGARGIYF. Variable domain in full (rest from reference TRBV19 and TRBJ1-3): DGGITQSPKYLFRKEGQNVTLSCEQNLNHDAMYWYRQDPGQGLRLIYYSQIVNDFQKGDIAEGYSVSREKKESFPLTVTSAQKNPTAFYLCASSIAGGTGARGIYFGEGSWLTVV.

This clone was recorded only once. V is TRBV6-5 and J is TRBJ2-7; the D is unclear. The germline gives CDR1 MNHEY, CDR2 SVGAGI. V shed 5 bases and J shed 11 bases, with 13 bases lying between them. This CDR3 is 11 amino acids long. The CDR3 DNA follows: TGTGCCAGCAGTCTTCAAAATAGCAAGTACGTC. Translation gives CASSLQNSKYV.

The sample holds one count of this clone. The rearrangement joins TRBV30 to TRBJ2-1, with 10 bases identical to TRBD2. V gave up 3 bases and J gave up 7 bases; unmatched junction bases: 3. CDR3 length: 13 residues. Germline V gene data show CDR1 as GTSNPN and CDR2 as SVGIG (reference sequence). CDR3 sequence reads: CAWRLAGTNEQFF. CDR3 bases: TGTGCCTGGAGACTAGCGGGAACGAATGAGCAGTTCTTC.